The TCR beta chain under discussion was sequenced for a study of cytomegalovirus exposure and HLA in healthy donors. Study as a whole: Unique TCR beta sequences numbering fewer than 130 million came from around 180 million T cells in an earlier analysis.

The primer mix had 60 Vbeta and 13 Jbeta primers. Clones were read by immunoSEQ multiplex PCR, and TCRdb kept only the in-frame ones, dropping some. The sample shows some 190,000 clones, under 85% of them seen only once. As for this clone: Its antigen remains unidentified.

Study-wide points: Only CMV serostatus was available as immune exposure information. A later analysis found that most CMV-associated TCR beta chains appeared HLA-restricted.

The TCR sequence derives from a woman aged 18-29 years in good health and CMV-seronegative. Sequenced material: PBMCs.

The chain's CDR3 is CASSPQSGESYGYTF. CDR3 sequence (DNA): TGTGCCAGCAGCCCCCAATCAGGGGAGAGCTATGGCTACACCTTC. The chain uses TRBV7-3 and TRBJ1-2; tentatively, D is TRBD1 (6 bases). V was pared by 5 bases and J by 4 bases, with 17 bases between. The CDR3 extends over 15 amino acids. Per the germline V gene, CDR1 is SGHTA and CDR2 is FQGTGA.